The 10 T cell receptor beta chains below come from one sample, sequenced in a study of T cell repertoires in cytomegalovirus infection. TCRdb re-analysed the reads in MiXCR, keeping a single row per CDR3 protein. The data show approximately 910,000 distinct CDR3 sequences, approximately 32% seen once. These receptors have no known antigen. The specimen was cultured CD8+ T cells from PBMCs, collected from culture after CMV antigen stimulation. These receptors came from a human donor in good health (CMV status not recorded). Some clones in this sample may be carry-over from other donors' samples.

This chain connects TRBV6-5 to TRBJ1-1; tentatively, D is TRBD1 (6 bases). Germline lookup yields CDR1 MNHEY and CDR2 SVGAGI. Trimming left V 0 bases short and J 5 bases short, with 13 bases between. The CDR3 is 15 amino acids. CDR3 sequence reads: CASSYSGGARTEAFF. DNA of the CDR3: TGTGCCAGCAGTTACTCGGGGGGGGCACGGACTGAAGCTTTCTTT.

This clonotype occurred once. This sequence joins TRBV15 and TRBJ2-3; D is perhaps TRBD1 or TRBD2 (5 bases each). Germline values: CDR1 LNHNV, CDR2 YYDKDF (reference sequence). V was pared by 2 bases and J by 0 bases, with 12 bases between. The CDR3 length is 16 residues. CDR3 nucleotide sequence: TGTGCCACCAGCAGATCTACGGGACCTAGCACAGATACGCAGTATTTT. Translation: CATSRSTGPSTDTQYF.

This clonotype showed up many times. V gene TRBV7-2 combines with J gene TRBJ1-5, with 11 bases fitting TRBD1. J gave up 3 bases and V 6 bases, and 4 bases lay outside the gene matches. This CDR3 spans 15 amino acids. Germline-derived CDR1 and CDR2 are SGHTA and FQGNSA. The chain's CDR3 is CASRLDRGPNQPQHF. The CDR3 region has the DNA TGTGCCAGCAGATTGGACAGGGGGCCCAATCAGCCCCAGCATTTT.

This clonotype was counted only a few times. The chain joins TRBV7-8 to TRBJ1-2; D is ambiguous. The CDR3 extends over 11 amino acids. Per germline, CDR1 SGHVS and CDR2 FQNEAQ. V was clipped by 10 bases and J by 8 bases, with 14 bases between them. CDR3 region: CAIPKRGGYTF. CDR3 coding DNA: TGTGCCATCCCGAAGCGGGGAGGCTACACCTTC.

This sequence joins TRBV7-6 and TRBJ2-6, with D possibly TRBD2 on 6 matching bases. From germline, CDR1 is SGHVS and CDR2 FNYEAQ. The CDR3 runs to 18 residues. Trimming shortened V by 1 base and J by 1 base, and 14 bases separated the two germline ends. CDR3 in DNA: TGTGCCAGCAGCTTAGAAGGAGGGGATCTATCTGGGGCCAACGTCCTGACTTTC. Protein sequence: CASSLEGGDLSGANVLTF.

The chain combines TRBV29-1 with TRBJ2-1; 10 bases fit TRBD2. V shed 3 bases, J shed 3 bases, and the junction held 2 bases outside the gene matches. The germline gives CDR1 SQVTM, CDR2 ANQGSEA. CDR3 size: 14 residues. The CDR3 DNA is TGCAGCGTTGATCCTAGCGGGGGCTACAATGAGCAGTTCTTC. Protein: CSVDPSGGYNEQFF.

This clonotype appeared a few times. The rearrangement uses TRBV19 and TRBJ1-1; 7 nucleotides agree with TRBD1. CDR3 length equals 15 residues. V shed 4 bases, J shed 0 bases, and the junction held 5 bases outside the gene matches. Germline-derived CDR1 and CDR2 are LNHDA and SQIVND (reference sequence). The CDR3 here is CASSTPGQMNTEAFF. The CDR3 DNA is TGTGCCAGTAGTACCCCGGGACAGATGAACACTGAAGCTTTCTTT.

This rearrangement joins TRBV7-8 to TRBJ1-1; D uncertain. This CDR3 spans 15 amino acids. Trimming cost V 1 base and J 0 bases, with 9 bases left between them. The V gene's germline CDR1 is SGHVS and CDR2 FQNEAQ. The CDR3 region is CASSLDPDLNTEAFF. The CDR3 DNA reads as TGTGCCAGCAGCTTAGATCCAGATTTGAACACTGAAGCTTTCTTT.

The V gene is TRBV6-1, the J gene TRBJ2-3; TRBD1 agrees at 7 bases. The J segment lost 2 bases and the V segment lost 4 bases, leaving 9 bases of the junction unmatched. The CDR3 loop spans 16 amino acids. The V gene's germline CDR1 is MNHNS and CDR2 SASEGT. The CDR3 sequence is CASSARTGPNTDTQYF. The CDR3 bases are TGTGCCAGCAGTGCCCGGACAGGACCAAACACAGATACGCAGTATTTT.

The chain couples TRBV4-1 to TRBJ2-7, with D perhaps TRBD2 (6 bases). There are 13 residues in the CDR3. The germline V gene has CDR1 MGHRA and CDR2 YSYEKL. V dropped 8 bases and J dropped 0 bases, with 11 bases sitting between them. The DNA of the CDR3 is TGCGCCAGCGCACCGGGACTCTCCTACGAGCAGTACTTC. Translating gives CASAPGLSYEQYF.